The rows below give T cell receptor beta chains drawn from one sample of a study of shared clonotypes between healthy human individuals. Assay: immunoSEQ multiplex PCR; the TCRdb copy retains only in-frame clones and omits some. The sample has roughly 2,300,000 clones; around 92% are singletons. Sequencing was done on a sample of naive CD4+ T cells from PBMCs. These receptors came from a man aged 18 to 29 in good health. Some clones in this sample may be carry-over from other donors' samples. Both conserved end residues are part of each CDR3. The order of the fields is V gene, J gene, D gene, CDR3 protein. D genes are given only for firm matches.

v_call: TRBV7-9
j_call: TRBJ2-3
d_call: -
cdr3_aa: CASSSSFPTDTQYF

v_call: TRBV18
j_call: TRBJ2-1
d_call: -
cdr3_aa: CASSPGNEQFF

v_call: TRBV5-1
j_call: TRBJ2-1
d_call: TRBD2
cdr3_aa: CASSFASGRTNYNEQFF

v_call: TRBV11-3
j_call: TRBJ2-5
d_call: TRBD2
cdr3_aa: CASSKGLAGAQETQYF

v_call: TRBV9
j_call: TRBJ2-3
d_call: TRBD2
cdr3_aa: CASSVAPTSGSTDTQYF

v_call: TRBV9
j_call: TRBJ1-4
d_call: -
cdr3_aa: CASSVGGNGKLFF

v_call: TRBV15
j_call: TRBJ2-2
d_call: -
cdr3_aa: CATSGRGNTGELFF

v_call: TRBV12-5
j_call: TRBJ2-5
d_call: -
cdr3_aa: CASGLVGETQYF

v_call: TRBV10-2
j_call: TRBJ1-4
d_call: -
cdr3_aa: CASQEAGRGSEKLFF

v_call: TRBV27
j_call: TRBJ2-7
d_call: TRBD2
cdr3_aa: CASSPMTSGRLYEQYF

v_call: TRBV9
j_call: TRBJ2-4
d_call: TRBD2
cdr3_aa: CASSLAGEDIQYF

v_call: TRBV30
j_call: TRBJ2-1
d_call: -
cdr3_aa: CALRAGWYNEQFF

v_call: TRBV6-1
j_call: TRBJ1-5
d_call: TRBD1
cdr3_aa: CASRATGWSNQPQHF

v_call: TRBV18
j_call: TRBJ2-3
d_call: -
cdr3_aa: CASSPLGQGADTQYF

v_call: TRBV6-6
j_call: TRBJ2-7
d_call: TRBD2
cdr3_aa: CASSRGASGIYEQYF

v_call: TRBV28
j_call: TRBJ2-5
d_call: TRBD1
cdr3_aa: CASSLPGGLETQYF

v_call: TRBV2
j_call: TRBJ2-7
d_call: -
cdr3_aa: CASSVSGPYEQYF

v_call: TRBV6-5
j_call: TRBJ1-5
d_call: TRBD1
cdr3_aa: CASSLGQGQPQHF

v_call: TRBV27
j_call: TRBJ2-2
d_call: -
cdr3_aa: CASSLVVGSNTGELFF

v_call: TRBV28
j_call: TRBJ2-7
d_call: -
cdr3_aa: CASSPKPDIAYSYEQYF

v_call: TRBV30
j_call: TRBJ2-2
d_call: -
cdr3_aa: CAWSIGLRGASGELFF